The sequence of this T cell receptor (beta chain) was determined in a study of blood T cell repertoires in COVID-19. Study-wide background: From the United States, Italy and Spain came samples of acute and convalescent COVID-19. PBMCs, B-cell-depleted T cells, or T cells provided the cDNA or gDNA that made up the material.

Trimming removed 2 bases at V and 6 bases at J, with 13 bases between. This CDR3 is built from 14 residues. CDR1 and CDR2 from the germline V gene are KGHSH and LQKENI. Original analysis: Scientists estimated how many nucleated cells there were by amplifying reference gene primers. Sequencing used immunoSEQ multiplex PCR; TCRdb keeps in-frame clones, though not all of them. V, J and clone size are taken as reported in that table, and D and trimming were inferred from the DNA itself. The sample contains some 300,000 clones, around 91% of which appear only once. Seattle's cohort entered during active infection and was followed longitudinally.

The clonotype comes from a woman in her thirties or forties with COVID-19, enrolled during active disease. The sample taken for sequencing was peripheral blood. The chain recombines TRBV18 with TRBJ1-2; possibly TRBD1 for D (6 bases). CDR3: CASSPINRDHGYTF. The CDR3 nucleotides are TGTGCCAGCTCACCAATCAACAGGGACCATGGCTACACCTTC.